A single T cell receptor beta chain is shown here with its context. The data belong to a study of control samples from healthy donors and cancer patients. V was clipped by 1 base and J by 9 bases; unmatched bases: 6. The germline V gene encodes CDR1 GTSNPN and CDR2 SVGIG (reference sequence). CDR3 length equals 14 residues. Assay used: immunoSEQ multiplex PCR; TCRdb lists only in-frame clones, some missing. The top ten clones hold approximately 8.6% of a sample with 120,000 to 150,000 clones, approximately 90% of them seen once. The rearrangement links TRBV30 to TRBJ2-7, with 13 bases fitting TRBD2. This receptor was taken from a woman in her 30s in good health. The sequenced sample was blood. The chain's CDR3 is CAWSGGGLAGSQYF. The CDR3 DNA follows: TGTGCCTGGAGTGGGGGGGGACTAGCGGGATCGCAGTACTTC.